This T cell receptor beta chain was obtained from a study of blood T cell repertoires in COVID-19 (dated by TCRdb to the early 2020s). A note on the overall study: The collaborator samples originated in the United States, Italy and Spain and spanned the acute and convalescent phases of COVID-19. The material from the prospective study consisted of cDNA or gDNA derived from T cells, B-cell-depleted T cells, or PBMCs. Subjects who had been exposed to COVID-19, were actively infected with it, or had recovered from it provided the deeply sampled blood TCRbeta repertoires that made up the dataset. The repertoires were released in a freely available public database intended as a resource for research on the immune response to SARS-CoV-2. Samples were obtained from the ongoing ImmuneRACE study (first 160 participants) and from approximately 1,200 subjects provided by 6 global collaborators. The sample metadata nearly always contained a de-identified subject ID, COVID-19 status, age in years and sex. Where available, HLA class I and class II types were obtained from metadata supplied by the sample provider rather than from assay-based typing. Beyond this particular receptor, the publication reports: Clinical and demographic metadata were provided uncurated, with the amount varying by source and participant.

With respect to this clone: The antigen it recognizes is unknown. The input lacks base qualities; no much larger clone sits a single base away.

At one collaborating source in Seattle, patients were enrolled during active infection and were followed longitudinally through the course of disease. The collaborating institutions used their own protocols to collect whole blood in K2EDTA tubes. For TCRbeta analysis, collaborators shipped samples as frozen whole blood, isolated PBMCs, or DNA extracted from either of those sample types. The CDR3 holds 15 amino acids from the cysteine to the phenylalanine. The retained sequence is limited to the CDR3, 45 bases, with the frame set at the first base. Based on the germline V gene, the CDR1 and CDR2 sequences are LGHNA and YSLEER. The V and J ends are trimmed by 1 base and 2 bases, leaving 11 bases between them. The immunoSEQ Assay, a bias-controlled multiplex PCR, was used to amplify TCRbeta CDR3 regions from genomic DNA. In the original analysis: Within the assay, amplification of reference gene primers was used to estimate how many nucleated cells each sample contained. To quantify the absolute abundance of each unique TCRbeta CDR3 rearrangement, sequence reads were collapsed and filtered. For each sample, productive Simpson clonality was calculated by taking the square root of Simpson's diversity index across productive rearrangements. The immuneACCESS repertoire file appears here via TCRdb, limited to in-frame rearrangements. These files lack a portion of the clones; in checked studies, under half of the deficit traces to unresolved V genes, and the cause of the others is not known. The V and J calls and the clone size are those of that table, but D and trimming were determined from the DNA. Within this sample are over 70,000 clones, with around 90% of them counted one time only. Of the sample, under 8.5% is held by the ten largest clones.

This receptor was taken from a young man with COVID-19, enrolled during active disease. This sequence uses TRBV4-3 and TRBJ1-2; possibly the D gene is TRBD1, per 5 matching bases. Material for sequencing was peripheral blood. Here is the DNA: TGCGCCAGCAGCCAAGTTCCGGGGGACAACTATGGCTACACCTTC. This yields the protein CASSQVPGDNYGYTF.